This TCR beta chain was sequenced for a study of T cell repertoires in cytomegalovirus infection. CDR3 length: 14 amino acids. Germline CDR1 MDHEN, CDR2 SYDVKM. V was pared by 6 bases and J by 3 bases, with 15 bases between. TCRdb used MiXCR to reprocess the reads, holding one entry per CDR3 protein. The sample shows about 740,000 distinct CDR3 sequences, 35% of them seen only once. The receptor comes from a human donor in good health (CMV status not recorded). Some clones in this sample may be carry-over from other donors' samples. This chain links TRBV28 with TRBJ2-7; D could derive from TRBD1 or TRBD2 (5 bases each). Sequenced sample: PBMCs. The CDR3 nucleotides read TGTGCCAGCAGACCCTTTGGGGACGGCTACGAGCAGTACTTC. Encoded protein: CASRPFGDGYEQYF.